These 3 T cell receptor beta chains were sequenced from one sample in a study of shared clonotypes between healthy human individuals. Repertoires were generated with immunoSEQ multiplex PCR, while TCRdb's copy carries only in-frame clones and drops some. This sample has approximately 2,000,000 clones; around 95% occur once, and the top ten carry over 1.5%. Only CD45RO-negative cells positively selected for CCR7 counted as naive CD8 cells, so terminally differentiated effector memory CD45RA+ cells were excluded. Sequencing was done on a sample of naive CD8+ T cells from PBMCs. These receptors originate from a man between 18 and 35 years old in good health. Some clones in this sample may be carry-over from other donors' samples.

The rearrangement uses TRBV29-1 and TRBJ1-2; D gene unclear. V was pared by 4 bases and J by 2 bases, with 8 bases between. This CDR3 is 12 amino acids long. Per the germline V gene, CDR1 is SQVTM and CDR2 is ANQGSEA. CDR3 amino acids: CSVVLSNYGYTF. The CDR3 coding sequence is TGCAGCGTTGTGCTGTCGAACTATGGCTACACCTTC.

This clone turned up a few times. The chain links TRBV4-1 to TRBJ1-5; no firm D call. Germline CDR1 and CDR2: MGHRA and YSYEKL. V was pared by 3 bases and J by 5 bases, with 11 bases between. CDR3 length: 14 residues. CDR3 in amino acids: CASSHPDGHQPQHF. DNA of the CDR3: TGCGCCAGCAGCCACCCGGACGGACATCAGCCCCAGCATTTT.

The chain recombines TRBV15 with TRBJ2-2, with D uncertain. The ends were cut back, 4 bases at V and 2 bases at J, with 14 bases in the middle. The CDR3 spans 16 residues. CDR1 is LNHNV and CDR2 is YYDKDF in the germline V gene (reference sequence). CDR3 sequence: CATSTGRIFNTGELFF. CDR3 sequence (DNA): TGTGCCACCAGCACCGGACGGATCTTCAACACCGGGGAGCTGTTTTTT. The whole variable domain, remainder taken from reference TRBV15 and TRBJ2-2, is DAMVIQNPRYQVTQFGKPVTLSCSQTLNHNVMYWYQQKSSQAPKLLFHYYDKDFNNEADTPDNFQSRRPNTSFCFLDIRSPGLGDTAMYLCATSTGRIFNTGELFFGEGSRLTVL.